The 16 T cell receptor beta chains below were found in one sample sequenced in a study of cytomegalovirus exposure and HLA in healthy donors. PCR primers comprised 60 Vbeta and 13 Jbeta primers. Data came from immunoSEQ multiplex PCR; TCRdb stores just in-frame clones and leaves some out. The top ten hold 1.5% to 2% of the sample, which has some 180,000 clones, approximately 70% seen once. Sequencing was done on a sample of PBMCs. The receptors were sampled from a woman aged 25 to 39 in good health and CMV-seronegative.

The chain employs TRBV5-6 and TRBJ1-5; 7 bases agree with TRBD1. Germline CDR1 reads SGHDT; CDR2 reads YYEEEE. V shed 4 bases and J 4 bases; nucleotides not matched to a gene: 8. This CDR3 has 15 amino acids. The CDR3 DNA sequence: TGTGCCAGCAGCCCCCGACAGGGTGGGAATCAGCCCCAGCATTTT. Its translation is CASSPRQGGNQPQHF.

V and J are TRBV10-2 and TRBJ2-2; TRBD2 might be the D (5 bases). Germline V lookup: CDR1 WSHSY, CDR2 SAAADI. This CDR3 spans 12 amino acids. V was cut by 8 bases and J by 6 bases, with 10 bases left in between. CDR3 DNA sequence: TGCGCCAGCGAACTAGTCCCCGGGGAGCTGTTTTTT. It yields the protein CASELVPGELFF.

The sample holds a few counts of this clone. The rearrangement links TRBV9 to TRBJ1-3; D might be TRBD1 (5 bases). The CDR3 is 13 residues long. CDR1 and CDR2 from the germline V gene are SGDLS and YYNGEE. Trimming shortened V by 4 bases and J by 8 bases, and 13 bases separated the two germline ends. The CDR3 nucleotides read TGTGCCAGCAGCCTCGGGGGAGGGGACACCATATATTTT. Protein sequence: CASSLGGGDTIYF.

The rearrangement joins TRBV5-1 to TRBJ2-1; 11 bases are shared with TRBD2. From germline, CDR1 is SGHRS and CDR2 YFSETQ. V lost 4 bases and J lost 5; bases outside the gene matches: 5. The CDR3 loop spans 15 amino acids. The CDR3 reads CASSRGLAADNEQFF. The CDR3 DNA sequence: TGCGCCAGCAGCAGGGGACTAGCGGCGGACAATGAGCAGTTCTTC.

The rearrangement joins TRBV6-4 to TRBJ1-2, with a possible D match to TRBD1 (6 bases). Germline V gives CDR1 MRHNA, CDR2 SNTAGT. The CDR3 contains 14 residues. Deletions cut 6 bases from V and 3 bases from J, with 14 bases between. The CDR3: CASRRGSGDYGYTF. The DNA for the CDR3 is TGTGCCAGCAGGAGGGGCTCAGGGGACTATGGCTACACCTTC.

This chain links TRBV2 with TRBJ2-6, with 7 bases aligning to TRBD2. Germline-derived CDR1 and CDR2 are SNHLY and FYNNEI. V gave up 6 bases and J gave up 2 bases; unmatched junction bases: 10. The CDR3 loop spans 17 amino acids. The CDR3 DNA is TGTGCCAGCAGGAGGGGACTACGATTGGCTGGGGCCAACGTCCTGACTTTC. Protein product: CASRRGLRLAGANVLTF.

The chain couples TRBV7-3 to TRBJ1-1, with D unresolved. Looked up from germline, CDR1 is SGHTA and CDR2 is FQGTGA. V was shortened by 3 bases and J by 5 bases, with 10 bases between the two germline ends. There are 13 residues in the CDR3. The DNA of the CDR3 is TGTGCCAGCAGCTTGGGCGGAGGGACTGAAGCTTTCTTT. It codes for CASSLGGGTEAFF.

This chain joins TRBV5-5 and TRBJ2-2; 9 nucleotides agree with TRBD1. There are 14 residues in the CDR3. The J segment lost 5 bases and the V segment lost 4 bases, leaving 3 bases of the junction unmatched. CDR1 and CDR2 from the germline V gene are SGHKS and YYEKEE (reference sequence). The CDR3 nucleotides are TGTGCCAGCAGCCGGACAGGGGTAACCGGGGAGCTGTTTTTT. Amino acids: CASSRTGVTGELFF.

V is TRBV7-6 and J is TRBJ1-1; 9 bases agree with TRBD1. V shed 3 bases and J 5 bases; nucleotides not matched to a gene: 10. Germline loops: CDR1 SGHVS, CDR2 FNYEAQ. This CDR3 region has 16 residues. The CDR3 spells CASSLGQGTFRTEAFF. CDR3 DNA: TGTGCCAGCAGCTTGGGACAGGGAACATTTCGGACTGAAGCTTTCTTT.

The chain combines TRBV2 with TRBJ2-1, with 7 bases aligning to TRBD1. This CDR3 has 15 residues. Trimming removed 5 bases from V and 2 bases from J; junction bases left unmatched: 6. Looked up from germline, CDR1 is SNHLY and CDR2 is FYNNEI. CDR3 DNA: TGTGCCAGCAGTATCCGGACAGGCCCCTACAATGAGCAGTTCTTC. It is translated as CASSIRTGPYNEQFF.

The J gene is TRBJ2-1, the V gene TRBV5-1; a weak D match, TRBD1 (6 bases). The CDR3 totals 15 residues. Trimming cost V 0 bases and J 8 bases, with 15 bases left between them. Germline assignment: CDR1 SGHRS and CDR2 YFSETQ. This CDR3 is CASSLALQGIDEQFF. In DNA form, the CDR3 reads TGCGCCAGCAGCTTGGCTCTACAGGGTATCGATGAGCAGTTCTTC. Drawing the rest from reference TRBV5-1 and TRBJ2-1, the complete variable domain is KAGVTQTPRYLIKTRGQQVTLSCSPISGHRSVSWYQQTPGQGLQFLFEYFSETQRNKGNFPGRFSGRQFSNSRSEMNVSTLELGDSALYLCASSLALQGIDEQFFGPGTRLTVL.

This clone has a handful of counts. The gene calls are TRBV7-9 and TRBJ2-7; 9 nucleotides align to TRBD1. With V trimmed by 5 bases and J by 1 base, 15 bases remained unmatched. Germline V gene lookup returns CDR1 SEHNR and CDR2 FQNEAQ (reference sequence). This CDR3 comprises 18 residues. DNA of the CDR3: TGTGCCAGCAGCACTGGGACAGGGAGTGCGGGGCCTTCCTACGAGCAGTACTTC. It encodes CASSTGTGSAGPSYEQYF.

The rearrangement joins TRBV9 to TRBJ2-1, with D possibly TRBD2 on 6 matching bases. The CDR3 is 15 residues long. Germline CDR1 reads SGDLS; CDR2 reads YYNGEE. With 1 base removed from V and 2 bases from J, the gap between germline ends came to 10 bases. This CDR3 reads CASSVTSSPYNEQFF. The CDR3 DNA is TGTGCCAGCAGCGTAACTAGCAGCCCCTACAATGAGCAGTTCTTC.

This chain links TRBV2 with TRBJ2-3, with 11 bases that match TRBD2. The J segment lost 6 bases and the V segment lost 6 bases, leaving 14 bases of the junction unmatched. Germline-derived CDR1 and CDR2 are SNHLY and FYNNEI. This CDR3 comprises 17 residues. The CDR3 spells CASRATYTSGGSDTQYF. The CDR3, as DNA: TGTGCCAGCAGAGCCACGTACACTAGCGGGGGTTCGGATACGCAGTATTTT.

The CDR3, as DNA: TGTGCCAGCAGTTTTGCCCGGGGGTCGTGGGGGAAGGATCAGCCCCAGCATTTT. The encoded protein is CASSFARGSWGKDQPQHF. The chain employs TRBV28 and TRBJ1-5; D might be TRBD1 (5 bases). CDR1 is MDHEN and CDR2 is SYDVKM in the germline V gene. The germline V and J ends were trimmed by 3 bases and 5 bases, with 23 bases remaining between them. The CDR3 loop spans 18 amino acids.

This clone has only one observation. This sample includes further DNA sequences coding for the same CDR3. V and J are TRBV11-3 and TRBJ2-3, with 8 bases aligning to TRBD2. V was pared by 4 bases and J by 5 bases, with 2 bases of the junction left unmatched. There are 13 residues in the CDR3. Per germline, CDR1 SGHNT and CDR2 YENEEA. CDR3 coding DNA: TGTGCCAGCAGCTCGGGAGGGGTAGATACGCAGTATTTT. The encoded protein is CASSSGGVDTQYF.